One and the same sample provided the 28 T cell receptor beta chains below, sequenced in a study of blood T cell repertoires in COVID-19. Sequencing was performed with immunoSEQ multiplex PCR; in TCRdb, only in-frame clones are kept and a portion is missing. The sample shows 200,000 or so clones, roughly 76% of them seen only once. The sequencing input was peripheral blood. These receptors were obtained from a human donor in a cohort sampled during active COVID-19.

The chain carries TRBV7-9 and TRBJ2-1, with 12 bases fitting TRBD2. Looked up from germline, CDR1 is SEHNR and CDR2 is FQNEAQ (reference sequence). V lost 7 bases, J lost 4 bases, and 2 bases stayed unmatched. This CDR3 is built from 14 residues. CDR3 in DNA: TGTGCCAGCACCCTAGCGGGAGGGTACAATGAGCAGTTCTTC. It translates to CASTLAGGYNEQFF.

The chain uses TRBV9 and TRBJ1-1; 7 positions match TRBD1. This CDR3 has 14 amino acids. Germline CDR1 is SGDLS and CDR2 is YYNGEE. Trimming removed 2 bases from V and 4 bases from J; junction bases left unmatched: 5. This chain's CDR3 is CASSVKGATTEAFF. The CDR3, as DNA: TGTGCCAGCAGCGTCAAGGGGGCGACCACTGAAGCTTTCTTT.

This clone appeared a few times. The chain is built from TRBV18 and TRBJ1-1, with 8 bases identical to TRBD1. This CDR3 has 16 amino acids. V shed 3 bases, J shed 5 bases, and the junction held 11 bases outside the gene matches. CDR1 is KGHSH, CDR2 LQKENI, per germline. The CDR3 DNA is TGTGCCAGCTCACCCGCCCCACGACGACAGGGGACTGAAGCTTTCTTT. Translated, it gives CASSPAPRRQGTEAFF.

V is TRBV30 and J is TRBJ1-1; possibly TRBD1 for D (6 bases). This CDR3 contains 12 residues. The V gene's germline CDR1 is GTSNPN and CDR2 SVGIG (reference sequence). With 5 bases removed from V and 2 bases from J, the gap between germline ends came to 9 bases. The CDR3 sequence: CAWDRLNTEAFF. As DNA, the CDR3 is TGTGCCTGGGACAGGTTAAACACTGAAGCTTTCTTT.

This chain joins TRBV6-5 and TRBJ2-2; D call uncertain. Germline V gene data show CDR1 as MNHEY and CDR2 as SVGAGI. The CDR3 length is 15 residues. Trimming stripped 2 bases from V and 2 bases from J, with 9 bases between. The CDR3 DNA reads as TGTGCCAGCAGTTACGGCAGAAGTAACACCGGGGAGCTGTTTTTT. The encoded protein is CASSYGRSNTGELFF.

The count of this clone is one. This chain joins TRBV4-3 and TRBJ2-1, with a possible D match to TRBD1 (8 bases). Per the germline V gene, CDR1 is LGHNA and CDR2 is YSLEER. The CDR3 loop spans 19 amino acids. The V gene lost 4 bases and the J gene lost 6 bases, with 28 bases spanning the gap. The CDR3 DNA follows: TGCGCCAGCAGCCCGGACCGACAGGGGCGGCGGGAGACCAGCAATGAGCAGTTCTTC. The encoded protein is CASSPDRQGRRETSNEQFF.

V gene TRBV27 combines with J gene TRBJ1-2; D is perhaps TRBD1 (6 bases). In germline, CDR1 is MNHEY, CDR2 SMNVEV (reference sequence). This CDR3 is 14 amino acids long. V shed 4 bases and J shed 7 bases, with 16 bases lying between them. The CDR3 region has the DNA TGTGCCAGCAGTTCGGGACCTGTCAGGGGTGGCTACACCTTC. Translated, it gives CASSSGPVRGGYTF.

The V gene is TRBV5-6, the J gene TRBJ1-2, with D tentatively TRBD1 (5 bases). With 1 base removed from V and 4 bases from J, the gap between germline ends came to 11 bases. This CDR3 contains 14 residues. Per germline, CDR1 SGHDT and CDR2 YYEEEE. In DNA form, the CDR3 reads TGTGCCAGCAGCTTGTTGGACATAGTCTATGGCTACACCTTC. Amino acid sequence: CASSLLDIVYGYTF.

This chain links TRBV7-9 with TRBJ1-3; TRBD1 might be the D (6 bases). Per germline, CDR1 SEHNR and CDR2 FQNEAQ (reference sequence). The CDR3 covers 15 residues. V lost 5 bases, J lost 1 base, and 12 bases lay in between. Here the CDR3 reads CASSPSGASGNTIYF. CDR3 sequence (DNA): TGTGCCAGCAGCCCCTCAGGGGCTTCTGGAAACACCATATATTTT.

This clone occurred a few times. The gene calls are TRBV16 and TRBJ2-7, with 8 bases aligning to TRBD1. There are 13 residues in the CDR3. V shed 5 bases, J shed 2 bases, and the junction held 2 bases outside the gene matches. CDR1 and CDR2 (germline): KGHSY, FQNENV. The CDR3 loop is CASSTTGAYEQYF. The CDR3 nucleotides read TGTGCCAGCAGCACGACAGGGGCCTACGAGCAGTACTTC.

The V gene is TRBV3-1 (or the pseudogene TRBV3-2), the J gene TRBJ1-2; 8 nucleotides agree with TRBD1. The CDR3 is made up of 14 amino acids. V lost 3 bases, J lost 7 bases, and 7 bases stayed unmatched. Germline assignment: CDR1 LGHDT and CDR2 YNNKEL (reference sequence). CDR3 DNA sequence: TGTGCCAGCAGCCAGGACAGGGTTGGAGGTGGCTACACCTTC. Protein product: CASSQDRVGGGYTF.

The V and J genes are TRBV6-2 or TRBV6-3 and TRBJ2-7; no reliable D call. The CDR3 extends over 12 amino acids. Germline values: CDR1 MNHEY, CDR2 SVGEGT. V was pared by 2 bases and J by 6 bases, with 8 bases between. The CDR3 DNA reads TGTGCCAGCAGTTACACAAGGAGCGAGCAGTACTTC. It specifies CASSYTRSEQYF.

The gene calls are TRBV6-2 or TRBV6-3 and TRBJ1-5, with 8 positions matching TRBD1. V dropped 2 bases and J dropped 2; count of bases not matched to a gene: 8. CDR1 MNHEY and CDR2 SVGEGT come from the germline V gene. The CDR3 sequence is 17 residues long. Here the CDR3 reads CASSYRQGRSGNQPQHF. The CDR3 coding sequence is TGTGCCAGCAGTTACCGACAGGGGCGATCGGGCAATCAGCCCCAGCATTTT.

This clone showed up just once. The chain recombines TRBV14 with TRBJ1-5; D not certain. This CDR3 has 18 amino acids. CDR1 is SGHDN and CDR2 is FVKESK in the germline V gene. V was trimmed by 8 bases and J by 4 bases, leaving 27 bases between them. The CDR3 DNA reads TGTGCCAGCGAGTGTACCGTAGCAACGTTAGATTTTAATCAGCCCCAGCATTTT. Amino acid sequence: CASECTVATLDFNQPQHF. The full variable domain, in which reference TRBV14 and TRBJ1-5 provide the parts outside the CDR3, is EAGVTQFPSHSVIEKGQTVTLRCDPISGHDNLYWYRRVMGKEIKFLLHFVKESKQDESGMPNNRFLAERTGGTYSTLKVQPAELEDSGVYFCASECTVATLDFNQPQHFGDGTRLSIL.

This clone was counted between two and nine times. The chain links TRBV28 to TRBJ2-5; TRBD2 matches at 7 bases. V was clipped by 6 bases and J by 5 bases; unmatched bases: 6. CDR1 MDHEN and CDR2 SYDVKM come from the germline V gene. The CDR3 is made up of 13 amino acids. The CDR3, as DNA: TGTGCCAGCAGCCTACTAGCGTTGGAGACCCAGTACTTC. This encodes CASSLLALETQYF.

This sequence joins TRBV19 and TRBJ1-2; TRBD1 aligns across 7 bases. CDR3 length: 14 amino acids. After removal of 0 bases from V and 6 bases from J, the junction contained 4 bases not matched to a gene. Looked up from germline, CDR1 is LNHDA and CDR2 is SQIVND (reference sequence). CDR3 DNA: TGTGCCAGTAGTATAGAAAGGGGGCGGAATGGCTACACCTTC. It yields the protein CASSIERGRNGYTF.

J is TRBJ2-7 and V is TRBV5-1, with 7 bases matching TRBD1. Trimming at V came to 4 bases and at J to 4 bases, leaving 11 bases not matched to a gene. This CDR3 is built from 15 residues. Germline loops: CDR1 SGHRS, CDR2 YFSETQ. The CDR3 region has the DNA TGCGCCAGCAGCCCAGTGCCGGGACAGAGTTACGAGCAGTACTTC. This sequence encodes CASSPVPGQSYEQYF. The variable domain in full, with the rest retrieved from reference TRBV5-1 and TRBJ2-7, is KAGVTQTPRYLIKTRGQQVTLSCSPISGHRSVSWYQQTPGQGLQFLFEYFSETQRNKGNFPGRFSGRQFSNSRSEMNVSTLELGDSALYLCASSPVPGQSYEQYFGPGTRLTVT.

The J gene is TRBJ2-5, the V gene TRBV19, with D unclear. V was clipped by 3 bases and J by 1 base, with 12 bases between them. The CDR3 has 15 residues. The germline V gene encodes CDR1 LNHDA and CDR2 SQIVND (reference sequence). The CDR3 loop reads CASSIIIGLQETQYF. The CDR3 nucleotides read TGTGCCAGTAGTATTATAATTGGGCTCCAAGAGACCCAGTACTTC. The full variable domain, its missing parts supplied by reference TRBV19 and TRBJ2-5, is DGGITQSPKYLFRKEGQNVTLSCEQNLNHDAMYWYRQDPGQGLRLIYYSQIVNDFQKGDIAEGYSVSREKKESFPLTVTSAQKNPTAFYLCASSIIIGLQETQYFGPGTRLLVL.

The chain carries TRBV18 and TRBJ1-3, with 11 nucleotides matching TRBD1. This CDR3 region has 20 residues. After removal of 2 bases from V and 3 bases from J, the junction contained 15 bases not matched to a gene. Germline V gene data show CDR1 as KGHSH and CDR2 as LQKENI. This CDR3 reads CASSPRSARDRGFGGNTIYF. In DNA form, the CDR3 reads TGTGCCAGCTCACCAAGGTCTGCCCGGGACAGGGGGTTTGGTGGAAACACCATATATTTT.

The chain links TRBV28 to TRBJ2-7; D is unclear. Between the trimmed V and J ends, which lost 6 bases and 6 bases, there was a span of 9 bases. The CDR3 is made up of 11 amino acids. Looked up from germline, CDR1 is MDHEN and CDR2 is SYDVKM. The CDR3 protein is CASSSGVEQYF. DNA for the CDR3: TGTGCCAGCAGCTCCGGTGTCGAGCAGTACTTC.

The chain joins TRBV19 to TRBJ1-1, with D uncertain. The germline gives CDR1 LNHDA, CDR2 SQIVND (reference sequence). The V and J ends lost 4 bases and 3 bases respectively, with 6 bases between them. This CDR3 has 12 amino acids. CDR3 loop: CASSKTYTEAFF. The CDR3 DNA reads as TGTGCCAGTAGTAAAACTTACACTGAAGCTTTCTTT.

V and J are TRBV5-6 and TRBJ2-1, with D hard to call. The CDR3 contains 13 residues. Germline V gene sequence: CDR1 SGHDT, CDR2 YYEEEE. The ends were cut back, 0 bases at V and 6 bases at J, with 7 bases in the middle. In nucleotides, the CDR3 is TGTGCCAGCAGCTTGGGACTGCTCAATGAGCAGTTCTTC. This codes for CASSLGLLNEQFF.

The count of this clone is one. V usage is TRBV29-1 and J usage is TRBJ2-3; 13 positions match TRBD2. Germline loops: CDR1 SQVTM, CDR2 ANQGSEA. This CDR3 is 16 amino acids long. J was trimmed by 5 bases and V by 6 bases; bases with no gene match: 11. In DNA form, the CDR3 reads TGCAGCGTAAGGCCCGGACTAGCGGGAGATGTAGATACGCAGTATTTT. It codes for CSVRPGLAGDVDTQYF.

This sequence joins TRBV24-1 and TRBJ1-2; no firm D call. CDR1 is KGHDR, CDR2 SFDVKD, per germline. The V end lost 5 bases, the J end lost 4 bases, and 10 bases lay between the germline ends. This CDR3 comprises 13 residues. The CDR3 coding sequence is TGTGCCACCAGTGCGCTGGGGAGCTATGGCTACACCTTC. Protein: CATSALGSYGYTF.

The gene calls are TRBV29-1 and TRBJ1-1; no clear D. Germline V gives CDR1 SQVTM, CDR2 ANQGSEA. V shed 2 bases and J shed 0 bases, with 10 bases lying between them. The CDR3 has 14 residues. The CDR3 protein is CSVEFPRMNTEAFF. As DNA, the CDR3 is TGCAGCGTTGAATTCCCGAGGATGAACACTGAAGCTTTCTTT.

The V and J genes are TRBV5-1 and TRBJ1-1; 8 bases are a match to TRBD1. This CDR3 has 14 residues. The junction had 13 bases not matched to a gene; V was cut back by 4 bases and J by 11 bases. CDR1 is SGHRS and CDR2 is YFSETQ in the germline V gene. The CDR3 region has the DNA TGCGCCAGCAGCGGGGATTGGACAGGGCTAGGTGCTTTCTTT. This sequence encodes CASSGDWTGLGAFF.

This chain's CDR3 is CASSLTGDNEKLFF. CDR3 DNA sequence: TGTGCCAGCAGCTTAACAGGGGATAATGAAAAACTGTTTTTT. V usage is TRBV13 and J usage is TRBJ1-4; TRBD1 agrees at 7 bases. Germline CDR1 reads PRHDT; CDR2 reads FYEKMQ (reference sequence). The CDR3 consists of 14 residues. Trimming at V came to 2 bases and at J to 4 bases, leaving 1 base not matched to a gene.

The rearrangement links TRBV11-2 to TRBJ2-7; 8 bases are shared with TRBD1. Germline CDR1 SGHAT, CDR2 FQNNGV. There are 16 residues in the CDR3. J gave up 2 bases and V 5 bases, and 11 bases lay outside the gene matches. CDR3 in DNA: TGTGCCAGCAGCCCTTATAATTACAGGGGGACCTACGAGCAGTACTTC. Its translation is CASSPYNYRGTYEQYF.